This T cell receptor beta chain was captured in a study of post-analysis software for immune sequencing data. Study-wide context: Relapsing-remitting, secondary progressive and progressive-relapsing forms made up the multiple sclerosis disease courses. Findings of the study overall: About five TRBV segments were more frequent in patients than controls; TRBV5-6, TRBV5-1 and TRBV20-1 belonged to this group.

Each TCR beta cDNA library carried unique molecular identifiers. Each CDR3 protein gets one entry after TCRdb re-called the PCR reads with MiXCR. The sample gives hundreds of thousands of distinct CDR3 sequences, less than 35% of which show up once; around 0.56% is in the top ten. This clonotype has a handful of counts. Its antigen remains unidentified. This CDR3 is built from 13 residues. Germline CDR1 ENHRY, CDR2 SYGVKD. Trimming at V came to 11 bases and at J to 2 bases, leaving 6 bases not matched to a gene. The sequencing input was blood. This clonotype was sampled from a girl aged 5-17 years with multiple sclerosis. This sequence joins TRBV10-3 and TRBJ2-3, with 8 positions matching TRBD1. The CDR3 loop reads CASRGQDTDTQYF. The CDR3 DNA follows: TGTGCCTCTAGGGGACAGGACACAGATACGCAGTATTTT.